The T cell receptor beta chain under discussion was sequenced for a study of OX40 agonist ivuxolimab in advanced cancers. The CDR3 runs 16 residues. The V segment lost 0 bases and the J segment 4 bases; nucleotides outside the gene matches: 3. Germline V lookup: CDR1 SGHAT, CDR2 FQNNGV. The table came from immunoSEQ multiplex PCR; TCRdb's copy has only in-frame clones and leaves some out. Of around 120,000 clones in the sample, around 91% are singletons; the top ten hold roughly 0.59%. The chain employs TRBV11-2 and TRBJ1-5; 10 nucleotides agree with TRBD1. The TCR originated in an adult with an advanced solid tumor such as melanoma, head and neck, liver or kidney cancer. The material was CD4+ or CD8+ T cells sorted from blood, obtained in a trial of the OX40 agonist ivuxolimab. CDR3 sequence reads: CASSLDGTGANQPQHF. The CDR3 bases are TGTGCCAGCAGCTTAGATGGGACAGGGGCTAATCAGCCCCAGCATTTT.